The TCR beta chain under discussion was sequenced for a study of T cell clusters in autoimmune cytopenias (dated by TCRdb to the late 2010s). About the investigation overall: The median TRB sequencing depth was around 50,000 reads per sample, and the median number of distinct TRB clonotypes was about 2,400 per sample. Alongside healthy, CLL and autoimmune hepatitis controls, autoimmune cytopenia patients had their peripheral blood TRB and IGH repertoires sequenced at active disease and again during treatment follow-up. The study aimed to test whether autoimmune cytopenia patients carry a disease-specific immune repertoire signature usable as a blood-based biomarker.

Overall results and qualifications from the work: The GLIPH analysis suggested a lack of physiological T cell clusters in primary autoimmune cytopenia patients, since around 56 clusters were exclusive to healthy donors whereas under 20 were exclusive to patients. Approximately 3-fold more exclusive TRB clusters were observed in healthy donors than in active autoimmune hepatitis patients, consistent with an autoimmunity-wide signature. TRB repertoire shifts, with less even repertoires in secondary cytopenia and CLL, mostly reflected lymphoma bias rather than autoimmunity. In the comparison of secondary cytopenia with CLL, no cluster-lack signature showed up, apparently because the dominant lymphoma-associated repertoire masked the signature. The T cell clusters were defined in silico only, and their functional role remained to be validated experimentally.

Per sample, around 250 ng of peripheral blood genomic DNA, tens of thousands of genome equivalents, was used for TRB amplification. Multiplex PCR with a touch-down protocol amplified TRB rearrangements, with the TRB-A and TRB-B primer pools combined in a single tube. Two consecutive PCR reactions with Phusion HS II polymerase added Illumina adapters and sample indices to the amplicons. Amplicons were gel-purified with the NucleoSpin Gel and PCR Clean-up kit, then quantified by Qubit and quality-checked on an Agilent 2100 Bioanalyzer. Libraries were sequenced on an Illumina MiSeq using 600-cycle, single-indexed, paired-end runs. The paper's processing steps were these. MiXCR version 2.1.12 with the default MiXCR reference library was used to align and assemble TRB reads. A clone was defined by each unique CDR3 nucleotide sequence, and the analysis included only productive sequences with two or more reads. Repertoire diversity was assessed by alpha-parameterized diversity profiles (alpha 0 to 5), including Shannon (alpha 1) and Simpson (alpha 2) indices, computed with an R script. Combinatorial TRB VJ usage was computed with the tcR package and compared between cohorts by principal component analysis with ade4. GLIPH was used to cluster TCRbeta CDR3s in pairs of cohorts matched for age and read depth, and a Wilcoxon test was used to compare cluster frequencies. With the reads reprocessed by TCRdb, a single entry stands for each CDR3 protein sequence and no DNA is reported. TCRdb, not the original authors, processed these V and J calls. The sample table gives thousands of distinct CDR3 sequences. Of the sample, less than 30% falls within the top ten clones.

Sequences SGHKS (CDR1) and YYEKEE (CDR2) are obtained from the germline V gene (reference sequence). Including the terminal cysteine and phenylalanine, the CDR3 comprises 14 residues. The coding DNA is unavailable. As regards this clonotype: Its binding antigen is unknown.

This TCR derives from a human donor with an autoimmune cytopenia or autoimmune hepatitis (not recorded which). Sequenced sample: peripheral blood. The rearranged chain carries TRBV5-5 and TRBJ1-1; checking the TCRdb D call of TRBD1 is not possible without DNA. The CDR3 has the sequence CASSLGWAAEEAFF.